Following are 26 T cell receptor beta chains from one sample sequenced in a study of radiotherapy plus CTLA-4 blockade in lung cancer (dated by TCRdb to between 2017 and 2018). The protocol used for the library was the immunoSEQ multiplex PCR assay. Here the immuneACCESS table is served through TCRdb, limited to in-frame sequences with V and J called. Missing clones are a known gap in these copies; in checked studies unresolved V genes cover under half, and the rest lacks a known reason. The sample table holds 85,000 to 100,000 clones, of which less than 80% were seen once. The top ten clonotypes cover about 14% of the sample. The sample in question was peripheral blood, obtained from a patient treated with radiotherapy plus ipilimumab. These receptors originate from a human donor with non-small cell lung cancer that progressed on radiotherapy plus ipilimumab.

This clone was seen once. The chain has TRBV11-2 and TRBJ2-7; perhaps TRBD1 as D (6 bases). Germline values: CDR1 SGHAT, CDR2 FQNNGV. The germline V and J ends were trimmed by 5 bases and 0 bases, with 14 bases remaining between them. The CDR3 length is 15 residues. The CDR3 loop is CASSRYRDISYEQYF. Written as DNA, the CDR3 is TGTGCCAGCAGCCGTTACCGGGACATCTCCTACGAGCAGTACTTC.

The chain carries TRBV19 and TRBJ1-5; 11 positions match TRBD1. V was pared by 5 bases and J by 1 base, with 7 bases of the junction left unmatched. The CDR3 runs to 17 residues. From germline, CDR1 is LNHDA and CDR2 SQIVND (reference sequence). The CDR3 sequence: CASSPDRDRGSNQPQHF. The CDR3, as DNA: TGTGCCAGTAGTCCCGACCGGGACAGGGGGAGCAATCAGCCCCAGCATTTT.

This clone was found a few times. The chain carries TRBV4-2 and TRBJ1-3, with no clear D. The CDR3 runs 14 residues. Trimming removed 0 bases at V and 0 bases at J, with 3 bases between. Germline V gene data show CDR1 as LGHNA and CDR2 as YNFKEQ. CDR3 sequence: CASSQEFSGNTIYF. CDR3 DNA: TGTGCCAGCAGCCAAGAATTCTCTGGAAACACCATATATTTT.

This clone was observed a few times. This chain links TRBV6-6 with TRBJ2-7, with D possibly matching TRBD2 (6 bases). This CDR3 comprises 13 residues. Trimming took off 2 bases at V and 3 bases at J, with 8 bases between the two ends. Per germline, CDR1 MNHNY and CDR2 SVGAGI (reference sequence). CDR3 in DNA: TGTGCCAGCAGTTACGGGGAGGACTACGAGCAGTACTTC. Protein sequence: CASSYGEDYEQYF.

V and J are TRBV7-8 and TRBJ1-1; perhaps TRBD1 as D (6 bases). V was pared by 5 bases and J by 1 base, with 17 bases between. CDR1 and CDR2 from the germline V gene are SGHVS and FQNEAQ. The length of the CDR3 is 16 residues. The CDR3 protein is CASSPHQGWTNTEAFF. CDR3 DNA: TGTGCCAGCAGCCCTCACCAGGGGTGGACGAACACTGAAGCTTTCTTT.

The chain couples TRBV2 to TRBJ1-4; 11 bases map to TRBD1. The V gene end was trimmed by 6 bases and the J gene end by 8 bases; junction bases not matched to a gene: 5. The germline CDR1 and CDR2 sequences are SNHLY and FYNNEI. CDR3 size: 14 residues. CDR3 loop: CASRPGQGGEKLFF. CDR3 bases: TGTGCCAGCAGACCGGGACAGGGGGGAGAAAAACTGTTTTTT.

This sequence joins TRBV10-2 and TRBJ2-5; tentatively, D is TRBD2 (6 bases). The V end was cut by 2 bases, the J end by 5 bases, with 15 bases between. The germline gives CDR1 WSHSY, CDR2 SAAADI. CDR3 length: 15 amino acids. CDR3 region: CASSEPGEPVETQYF. CDR3 DNA sequence: TGCGCCAGCAGTGAGCCGGGAGAGCCCGTGGAGACCCAGTACTTC.

This chain uses TRBV2 with TRBJ1-6; D remains ambiguous. Germline V gives CDR1 SNHLY, CDR2 FYNNEI. Deletions cut 0 bases from V and 0 bases from J, with 3 bases between. The CDR3 is 15 amino acids. CDR3 sequence (DNA): TGTGCCAGCAGTGAAGCAGGCTCCTATAATTCACCCCTCCACTTT. Protein: CASSEAGSYNSPLHF. Using reference TRBV2 and TRBJ1-6 for the parts outside the CDR3, the full variable domain is EPEVTQTPSHQVTQMGQEVILRCVPISNHLYFYWYRQILGQKVEFLVSFYNNEISEKSEIFDDQFSVERPDGSNFTLKIRSTKLEDSAMYFCASSEAGSYNSPLHFGNGTRLTVT.

Here the CDR3 reads CASSLYEVAEAFF. The CDR3 bases are TGTGCCAGCAGCTTGTATGAGGTTGCTGAAGCTTTCTTT. This chain connects TRBV5-6 to TRBJ1-1; D remains unclear. Trimming took off 1 base at V and 6 bases at J, with 10 bases between the two ends. This CDR3 is built from 13 residues. The germline V gene has CDR1 SGHDT and CDR2 YYEEEE.

The chain employs TRBV9 and TRBJ2-7, with TRBD2 matching over 7 bases. Germline loops: CDR1 SGDLS, CDR2 YYNGEE. This CDR3 spans 14 amino acids. V trimming: 2 bases; J trimming: 3 bases; junction bases outside the gene matches: 5. CDR3 sequence: CASSVGGGDYEQYF. CDR3 in DNA: TGTGCCAGCAGCGTGGGTGGGGGGGACTACGAGCAGTACTTC.

This chain uses TRBV9 with TRBJ1-5; D call uncertain. CDR3 size: 15 residues. V gave up 3 bases and J gave up 3 bases, with 13 bases separating them. Germline CDR1 and CDR2: SGDLS and YYNGEE. The CDR3 here is CASSADSGYNQPQHF. The CDR3 region has the DNA TGTGCCAGCAGCGCCGACTCCGGGTACAATCAGCCCCAGCATTTT.

The chain combines TRBV28 with TRBJ2-1; D not certain. The CDR3 extends over 15 amino acids. V lost 0 bases and J lost 4, with 10 bases in between. Looked up from germline, CDR1 is MDHEN and CDR2 is SYDVKM. The CDR3 sequence is CASSLWAEKYNEQFF. CDR3 DNA sequence: TGTGCCAGCAGTTTATGGGCAGAGAAATACAATGAGCAGTTCTTC.

The count of this clone is one. The V call is TRBV28, the J call TRBJ1-1; D is unclear. The germline V and J ends were trimmed by 7 bases and 9 bases, with 18 bases remaining between them. Germline CDR1 is MDHEN and CDR2 is SYDVKM. There are 13 residues in the CDR3. CDR3 in amino acids: CASITPQAAQAFF. CDR3 DNA: TGTGCCAGCATTACCCCCCAGGCCGCCCAAGCTTTCTTT.

The rearrangement links TRBV5-1 to TRBJ2-7, with D perhaps matching TRBD1 or TRBD2 (5 bases each). The CDR3 sequence is 15 residues long. The V gene lost 0 bases and the J gene lost 3 bases, with 13 bases spanning the gap. Germline values: CDR1 SGHRS, CDR2 YFSETQ. The CDR3 protein is CASSLAGTVNYEQYF. Here the CDR3 DNA reads TGCGCCAGCAGCTTGGCCGGGACCGTAAACTACGAGCAGTACTTC.

The sample holds a few counts of this clone. This chain uses TRBV19 with TRBJ1-5, with D possibly matching TRBD1 (6 bases). The germline CDR1 and CDR2 sequences are LNHDA and SQIVND (reference sequence). This CDR3 is 17 amino acids long. Trimming stripped 3 bases from V and 0 bases from J, with 15 bases between. The DNA for the CDR3 is TGTGCCAGTAGTATGGGGGCGGCATATATTAGCAATCAGCCCCAGCATTTT. Translated: CASSMGAAYISNQPQHF.

V is TRBV4-2 and J is TRBJ1-2; possible D gene TRBD1, 6 bases. Germline V gene lookup returns CDR1 LGHNA and CDR2 YNFKEQ. The CDR3 is made up of 15 amino acids. Between the trimmed V and J ends, which lost 1 base and 5 bases, there was a span of 14 bases. The CDR3 loop reads CASSQGDWTDYGYTF. The CDR3 coding sequence is TGTGCCAGCAGCCAAGGGGACTGGACAGATTATGGCTACACCTTC.

The rearrangement joins TRBV4-3 to TRBJ1-1, with D perhaps TRBD1 (5 bases). Between the trimmed V and J ends, which lost 4 bases and 0 bases, there was a span of 15 bases. This CDR3 has 16 amino acids. Per germline, CDR1 LGHNA and CDR2 YSLEER. The CDR3 DNA sequence: TGCGCCAGCAGCCCATCCTGGGGGGAGATGAACACTGAAGCTTTCTTT. Encoded protein: CASSPSWGEMNTEAFF.

This chain joins TRBV6-1 and TRBJ2-3; either TRBD1 or TRBD2 may fit D (5 bases each). The V end lost 5 bases, the J end lost 0 bases, and 9 bases lay between the germline ends. This CDR3 has 14 amino acids. Germline V lookup: CDR1 MNHNS, CDR2 SASEGT. The CDR3 nucleotides are TGTGCCAGCAGTATGGGACCTAGCACAGATACGCAGTATTTT. Translating it yields CASSMGPSTDTQYF.

About this clone: The sample holds other DNA sequences that translate to the same CDR3. This chain uses TRBV5-1 with TRBJ2-7; D perhaps matches TRBD2 (6 bases). Trimming removed 0 bases at V and 0 bases at J, with 10 bases between. The CDR3 extends over 15 amino acids. CDR1 is SGHRS, CDR2 YFSETQ, per germline. Written as DNA, the CDR3 is TGCGCCAGCAGCTTGGCCGGGGGAGACTCCTACGAGCAGTACTTC. This gives the protein CASSLAGGDSYEQYF.

This chain links TRBV30 with TRBJ1-1; the D is unclear. In germline, CDR1 is GTSNPN, CDR2 SVGIG (reference sequence). The V end lost 0 bases, the J end lost 3 bases, and 11 bases lay between the germline ends. The CDR3 is made up of 14 amino acids. CDR3 sequence: CAWSVEGRDTEAFF. In DNA form, the CDR3 reads TGTGCCTGGAGTGTAGAGGGTAGGGACACTGAAGCTTTCTTT.

This sequence joins TRBV5-6 and TRBJ1-2, with D possibly being TRBD1 (5 bases). Trimming removed 4 bases at V and 4 bases at J, with 11 bases between. The CDR3 sequence is 13 residues long. Per the germline V gene, CDR1 is SGHDT and CDR2 is YYEEEE. CDR3 in amino acids: CASSTPGLYGYTF. In DNA form, the CDR3 reads TGTGCCAGCAGCACCCCGGGGCTCTATGGCTACACCTTC.

The chain joins TRBV11-1 to TRBJ2-7; a possible D gene is TRBD2 (6 bases). Germline values: CDR1 SGHAT, CDR2 FQDESV (reference sequence). Trimming took off 5 bases at V and 2 bases at J, with 13 bases between the two ends. This CDR3 is built from 14 residues. The CDR3 spells CASSGGLVTYEQYF. CDR3 DNA sequence: TGTGCCAGCAGCGGAGGGCTAGTCACCTACGAGCAGTACTTC.

V and J are TRBV9 and TRBJ2-1; no clear D. Germline CDR1 reads SGDLS; CDR2 reads YYNGEE. Trimming took 4 bases from V and 3 from J, leaving 11 bases between them. This CDR3 has 14 amino acids. CDR3 nucleotide sequence: TGTGCCAGCAGCATCCGTGGCCTCTACAATGAGCAGTTCTTC. Encoded protein: CASSIRGLYNEQFF.

The rearrangement uses TRBV11-3 and TRBJ2-2; D tentatively fits TRBD1 or TRBD2 (5 bases each). This CDR3 contains 13 residues. Germline assignment: CDR1 SGHNT and CDR2 YENEEA. V lost 3 bases and J lost 6, with 8 bases in between. CDR3 in amino acids: CASSLGDSGELFF. The CDR3 DNA reads TGTGCCAGCAGCTTGGGGGATTCCGGGGAGCTGTTTTTT.

The chain recombines TRBV7-2 with TRBJ2-5, with 15 bases matching TRBD2. The V segment lost 3 bases and the J segment 0 bases; nucleotides outside the gene matches: 5. CDR3 length: 18 residues. The germline V gene encodes CDR1 SGHTA and CDR2 FQGNSA. CDR3 nucleotides: TGTGCCAGCAGCTTGGAGGGACTAGCGGGGGGCCACCAAGAGACCCAGTACTTC. It yields the protein CASSLEGLAGGHQETQYF. Together with reference TRBV7-2 and TRBJ2-5, the CDR3 gives the full variable domain: GAGVSQSPSNKVTEKGKDVELRCDPISGHTALYWYRQSLGQGLEFLIYFQGNSAPDKSGLPSDRFSAERTGGSVSTLTIQRTQQEDSAVYLCASSLEGLAGGHQETQYFGPGTRLLVL.

J is TRBJ1-2 and V is TRBV5-1; TRBD1 aligns across 7 bases. Per germline, CDR1 SGHRS and CDR2 YFSETQ. Trimming at V came to 0 bases and at J to 7 bases, leaving 3 bases not matched to a gene. The CDR3 totals 13 residues. CDR3 sequence: CASSLGDSGGYTF. CDR3 coding DNA: TGCGCCAGCAGCTTGGGGGACAGCGGTGGCTACACCTTC.